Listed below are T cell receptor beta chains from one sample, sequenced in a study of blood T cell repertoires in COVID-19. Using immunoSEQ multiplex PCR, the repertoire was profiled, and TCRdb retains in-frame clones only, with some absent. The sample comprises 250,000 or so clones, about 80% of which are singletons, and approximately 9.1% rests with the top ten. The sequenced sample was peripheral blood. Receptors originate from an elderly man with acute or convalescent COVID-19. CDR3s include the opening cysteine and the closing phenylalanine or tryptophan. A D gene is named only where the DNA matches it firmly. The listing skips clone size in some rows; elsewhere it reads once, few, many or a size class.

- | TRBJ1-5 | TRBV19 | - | CASHRGVVVQPQHF | TGTGCCAGTCATCGCGGGGTCGTGGTTCAGCCCCAGCATTTT
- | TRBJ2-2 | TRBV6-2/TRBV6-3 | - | CASSYTGYTGELFF | TGTGCCAGCAGTTATACAGGGTACACCGGGGAGCTGTTTTTT
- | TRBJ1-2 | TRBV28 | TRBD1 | CATRTGGGNYGYTF | TGTGCCACCAGGACAGGGGGAGGTAACTATGGCTACACCTTC
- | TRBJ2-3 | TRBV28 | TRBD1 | CASSFRDRMRDTQYF | TGTGCCAGCAGTTTCAGGGACAGGATGAGAGATACGCAGTATTTT
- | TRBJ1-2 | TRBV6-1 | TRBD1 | CASSVRWTGGAPPRYGYTF | TGTGCCAGCAGTGTTCGCTGGACAGGGGGCGCCCCCCCTCGCTATGGCTACACCTTC
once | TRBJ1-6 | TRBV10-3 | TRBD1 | CAISESTGMGSPLHF | TGTGCCATCAGTGAGTCGACAGGGATGGGTTCACCCCTCCACTTT
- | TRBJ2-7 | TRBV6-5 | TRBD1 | CASTGTGNTYEQYF | TGTGCCAGCACCGGGACAGGGAATACCTACGAGCAGTACTTC
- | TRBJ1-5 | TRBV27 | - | CASARGGGRNQPQHF | TGTGCCAGCGCCCGGGGGGGAGGGAGAAATCAGCCCCAGCATTTT
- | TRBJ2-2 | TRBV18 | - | CASSPGAAGELFF | TGTGCCAGCTCACCGGGGGCTGCCGGGGAGCTGTTTTTT
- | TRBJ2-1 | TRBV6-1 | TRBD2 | CASSGPSGRVNNEQFF | TGTGCCAGCAGTGGCCCTAGCGGGAGGGTTAACAATGAGCAGTTCTTC
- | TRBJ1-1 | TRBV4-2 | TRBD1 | CASSQDPLGQGAEAFF | TGTGCCAGCAGCCAAGATCCCCTCGGACAGGGTGCTGAAGCTTTCTTT
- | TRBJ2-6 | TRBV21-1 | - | CASPGDRVFGANVLTF | TGTGCCAGCCCGGGGGACAGGGTATTTGGGGCCAACGTCCTGACTTTC
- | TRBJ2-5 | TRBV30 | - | CAWSSVQETQYF | TGTGCCTGGTCTTCGGTCCAAGAGACCCAGTACTTC
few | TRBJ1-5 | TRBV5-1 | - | CASSLGGQSSPQHF | TGCGCCAGCAGCTTGGGAGGACAATCATCGCCCCAGCATTTT
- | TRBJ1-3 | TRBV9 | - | CASSVAAGQGISGNTIYF | TGTGCCAGCAGCGTAGCAGCCGGGCAGGGGATCTCTGGAAACACCATATATTTT
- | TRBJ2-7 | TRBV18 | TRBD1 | CASSPGTGPSYEQYF | TGTGCCAGCTCGCCCGGGACAGGACCTTCCTACGAGCAGTACTTC
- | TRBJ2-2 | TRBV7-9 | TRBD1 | CASSSRGQANTGELFF | TGTGCCAGCAGCTCCCGAGGACAGGCGAACACCGGGGAGCTGTTTTTT
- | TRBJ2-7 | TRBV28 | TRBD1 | CASNTPGTGGYEQYF | TGTGCCAGTAATACCCCCGGGACAGGGGGCTACGAGCAGTACTTC
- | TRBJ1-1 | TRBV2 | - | CASSLTEFTEAFF | TGTGCCAGCAGTTTGACGGAGTTCACTGAAGCTTTCTTT
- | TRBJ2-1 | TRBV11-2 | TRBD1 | CASSTRQGRWEQFF | TGTGCCAGCAGCACAAGACAGGGACGTTGGGAGCAGTTCTTC
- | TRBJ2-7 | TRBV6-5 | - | CASRAGRVSSYEQYF | TGTGCCAGCAGGGCGGGGCGGGTCAGCTCCTACGAGCAGTACTTC
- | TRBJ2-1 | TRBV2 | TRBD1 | CASSVAGTGAGVEQFF | TGTGCCAGCAGTGTCGCAGGGACAGGGGCAGGAGTTGAGCAGTTCTTC
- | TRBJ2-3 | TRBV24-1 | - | CATSDLRGTDTQYF | TGTGCCACCAGTGATTTAAGGGGTACAGATACGCAGTATTTT
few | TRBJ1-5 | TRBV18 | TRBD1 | CASSGGTGSGQPQHF | TGTGCCAGCTCGGGCGGGACAGGGTCGGGCCAGCCCCAGCATTTT
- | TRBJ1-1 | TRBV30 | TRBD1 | CAWSTLKTGGSEAFF | TGTGCCTGGAGTACTCTCAAGACAGGGGGTTCTGAAGCTTTCTTT
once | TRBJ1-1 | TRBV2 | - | CASSLQGNTEAFF | TGTGCCAGCAGTCTCCAGGGGAACACTGAAGCTTTCTTT
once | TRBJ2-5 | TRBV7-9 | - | CASSLRGFGETQYF | TGTGCCAGCAGCTTAAGGGGGTTCGGCGAGACCCAGTACTTC
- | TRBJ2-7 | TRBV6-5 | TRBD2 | CASSYSGTSGGREQYF | TGTGCCAGCAGTTACTCCGGGACTAGCGGGGGGAGGGAGCAGTACTTC
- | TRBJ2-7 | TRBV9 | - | CASSVDSRGSSYEQYF | TGTGCCAGCAGCGTAGACAGCAGGGGAAGCTCCTACGAGCAGTACTTC
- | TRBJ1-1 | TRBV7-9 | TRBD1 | CASSLGSGTGGTEAFF | TGTGCCAGCAGCTTAGGATCCGGGACAGGGGGCACTGAAGCTTTCTTT
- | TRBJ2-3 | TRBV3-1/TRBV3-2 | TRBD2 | CASSQPSGLAGSTDTQYF | TGTGCCAGCAGCCAACCCTCTGGACTAGCGGGAAGCACAGATACGCAGTATTTT
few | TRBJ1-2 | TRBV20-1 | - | CSARDHPSYTF | TGCAGTGCTAGAGATCATCCCAGCTACACCTTC
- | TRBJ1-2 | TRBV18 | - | CASSPWANYGYTF | TGTGCCAGCTCACCATGGGCGAACTATGGCTACACCTTC
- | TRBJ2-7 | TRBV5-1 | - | CATRPVGGIEQYF | TGCGCCACCCGACCGGTAGGGGGAATAGAGCAGTACTTC
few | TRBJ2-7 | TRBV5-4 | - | CASSLLSGGTEQYF | TGTGCCAGCAGTCTGTTATCAGGGGGGACCGAGCAGTACTTC
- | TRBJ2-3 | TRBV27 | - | CASSFDRSTDTQYF | TGTGCCAGCAGTTTTGACAGGTCCACAGATACGCAGTATTTT
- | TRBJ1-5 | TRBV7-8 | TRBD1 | CASSTLPGQDPSNQPQHF | TGTGCCAGCAGCACATTACCGGGACAGGACCCTAGCAATCAGCCCCAGCATTTT
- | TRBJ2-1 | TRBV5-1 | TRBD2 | CASHTGLGLAGGDQTYNEQFF | TGCGCCAGCCACACAGGGTTGGGACTAGCGGGAGGGGACCAAACCTACAATGAGCAGTTCTTC
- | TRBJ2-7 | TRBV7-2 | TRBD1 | CASSSKTTGEQEQYF | TGTGCCAGCAGCTCTAAGACGACAGGGGAACAGGAGCAGTACTTC
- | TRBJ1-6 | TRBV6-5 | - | CASSYSNRNNSPLHF | TGTGCCAGCAGTTACTCGAACAGGAATAATTCACCCCTCCACTTT
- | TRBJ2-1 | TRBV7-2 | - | CASSFQRSSYNEQFF | TGTGCCAGCAGCTTCCAGCGGAGCTCCTACAATGAGCAGTTCTTC
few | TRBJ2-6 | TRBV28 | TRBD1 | CASSFSQGIVLTF | TGTGCCAGCAGTTTCTCACAGGGGATAGTCCTGACTTTC
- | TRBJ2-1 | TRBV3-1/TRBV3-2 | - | CASTSDSSYNEQFF | TGTGCCAGCACCTCGGACAGCTCCTACAATGAGCAGTTCTTC
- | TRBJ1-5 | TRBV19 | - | CASTRARGQPQHF | TGTGCCAGTACCCGGGCCCGGGGACAGCCCCAGCATTTT
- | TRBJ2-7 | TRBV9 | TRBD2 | CASIPSGLAGEESSYEQYF | TGTGCCAGCATCCCTTCGGGCCTCGCGGGAGAGGAAAGCTCCTACGAGCAGTACTTC
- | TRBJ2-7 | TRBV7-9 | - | CASSSFSYEQYF | TGTGCCAGCAGCTCCTTCTCCTACGAGCAGTACTTC
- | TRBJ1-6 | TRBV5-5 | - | CASSLWQGGTITPLHF | TGTGCCAGCAGCTTGTGGCAGGGAGGGACTATTACACCCCTCCACTTT
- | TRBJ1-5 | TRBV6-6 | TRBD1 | CASSYLSQAQGGPQHF | TGTGCCAGCAGTTACTTAAGTCAGGCTCAGGGGGGTCCCCAGCATTTT
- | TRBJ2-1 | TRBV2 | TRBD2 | CASSLASGGFGEQFF | TGTGCCAGCAGTCTCGCTAGCGGGGGGTTTGGTGAGCAGTTCTTC
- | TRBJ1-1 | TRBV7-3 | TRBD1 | CASSSQGGMNTEAFF | TGTGCCAGCAGCTCACAGGGGGGCATGAACACTGAAGCTTTCTTT
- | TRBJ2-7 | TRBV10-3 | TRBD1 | CAISDGTGWDEQYF | TGTGCCATCAGTGACGGGACAGGGTGGGACGAGCAGTACTTC
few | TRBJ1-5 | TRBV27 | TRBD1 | CASRPGQGPNQPQHF | TGTGCCAGCAGACCGGGACAGGGACCCAATCAGCCCCAGCATTTT
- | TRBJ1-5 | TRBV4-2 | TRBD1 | CARLTGQSSNQPQHF | TGTGCCCGATTAACGGGACAGTCTAGCAATCAGCCCCAGCATTTT
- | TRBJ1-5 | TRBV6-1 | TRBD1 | CASSDGGGRTGIDNQPQHF | TGTGCCAGCAGTGATGGGGGGGGCCGGACAGGGATCGACAATCAGCCCCAGCATTTT
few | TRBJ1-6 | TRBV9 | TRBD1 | CASSARQGGSPLHF | TGTGCCAGCAGCGCCAGACAGGGAGGTTCACCCCTCCACTTT
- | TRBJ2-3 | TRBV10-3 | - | CAISEWGTSTDTQYF | TGTGCCATCAGTGAATGGGGGACTAGCACAGATACGCAGTATTTT
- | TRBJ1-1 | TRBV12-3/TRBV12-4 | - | CASSPQNTEAFF | TGTGCCAGCAGTCCCCAGAACACTGAAGCTTTCTTT